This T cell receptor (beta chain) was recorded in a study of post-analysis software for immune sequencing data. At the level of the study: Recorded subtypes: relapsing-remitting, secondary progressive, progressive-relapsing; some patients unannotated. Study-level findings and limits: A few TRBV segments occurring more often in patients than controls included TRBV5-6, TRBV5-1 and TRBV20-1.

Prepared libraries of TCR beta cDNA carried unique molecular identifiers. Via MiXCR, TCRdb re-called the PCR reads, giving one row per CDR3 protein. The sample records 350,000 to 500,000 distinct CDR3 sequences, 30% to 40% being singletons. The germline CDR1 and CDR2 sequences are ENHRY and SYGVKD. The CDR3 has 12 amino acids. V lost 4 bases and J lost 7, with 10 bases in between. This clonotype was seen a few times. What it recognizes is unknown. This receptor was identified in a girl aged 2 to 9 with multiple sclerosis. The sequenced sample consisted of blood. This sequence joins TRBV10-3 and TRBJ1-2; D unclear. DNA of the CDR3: TGTGCCATCAGTGTGTGGGGAAGTGGCTACACCTTC. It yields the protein CAISVWGSGYTF.